Listed below are T cell receptor beta chains from one sample, sequenced in a study of blood T cell repertoires in COVID-19. The assay was immunoSEQ multiplex PCR, and TCRdb's table has in-frame clones only and misses some. The sample lists 81,000 or so clones; approximately 85% were seen once. The source material was peripheral blood. The receptors here all came from a man aged 50 or older with COVID-19, enrolled during active disease. CDR3s include the opening cysteine and the closing phenylalanine or tryptophan. The D gene is left open where the match is weak. Clone size appears in some rows only: once, few, many, or a class for an expanded clone.

clone size: .; V gene: TRBV13; CDR3 length: 13; J gene: TRBJ2-1; D gene: .; CDR3 protein: CASSKTGPEEQFF; CDR3 DNA: TGTGCCAGCAGCAAAACAGGACCCGAAGAGCAGTTCTTC
clone size: .; V gene: TRBV28; CDR3 length: 14; J gene: TRBJ1-2; D gene: TRBD1; CDR3 protein: CASSAGTATYGYTF; CDR3 DNA: TGTGCCAGCAGTGCGGGGACAGCTACCTATGGCTACACCTTC
clone size: .; V gene: TRBV10-3; CDR3 length: 13; J gene: TRBJ2-5; D gene: TRBD2; CDR3 protein: CAISAAGQETQYF; CDR3 DNA: TGTGCCATCAGTGCAGCGGGGCAAGAGACCCAGTACTTC
clone size: .; V gene: TRBV10-3; CDR3 length: 13; J gene: TRBJ1-1; D gene: TRBD1; CDR3 protein: CAIGQGLETEAFF; CDR3 DNA: TGTGCCATTGGACAGGGGTTGGAAACTGAAGCTTTCTTT
clone size: .; V gene: TRBV11-2; CDR3 length: 14; J gene: TRBJ2-3; D gene: .; CDR3 protein: CASSLVGGTDTQYF; CDR3 DNA: TGTGCCAGCAGCTTAGTAGGGGGCACAGATACGCAGTATTTT
clone size: few; V gene: TRBV7-2; CDR3 length: 17; J gene: TRBJ2-1; D gene: TRBD2; CDR3 protein: CASSLTLTGTSPNEQFF; CDR3 DNA: TGTGCCAGCAGCCTAACCCTTACCGGGACTAGCCCCAATGAGCAGTTCTTC
clone size: few; V gene: TRBV6-5; CDR3 length: 15; J gene: TRBJ1-5; D gene: .; CDR3 protein: CASSYSVQSNQPQHF; CDR3 DNA: TGTGCCAGCAGTTACTCGGTACAAAGCAATCAGCCCCAGCATTTT
clone size: .; V gene: TRBV7-9; CDR3 length: 13; J gene: TRBJ1-1; D gene: .; CDR3 protein: CASSLVVETEAFF; CDR3 DNA: TGTGCCAGCAGCTTAGTAGTAGAAACTGAAGCTTTCTTT
clone size: .; V gene: TRBV7-9; CDR3 length: 14; J gene: TRBJ1-6; D gene: TRBD1; CDR3 protein: CASSLTGGDSPLHF; CDR3 DNA: TGTGCCAGCAGCTTGACAGGGGGAGATTCACCCCTCCACTTT
clone size: .; V gene: TRBV11-2; CDR3 length: 13; J gene: TRBJ1-1; D gene: .; CDR3 protein: CASSLKGDTEAFF; CDR3 DNA: TGTGCCAGCAGCTTGAAAGGGGACACTGAAGCTTTCTTT
clone size: .; V gene: TRBV6-6; CDR3 length: 16; J gene: TRBJ1-3; D gene: .; CDR3 protein: CASSYGGSGAGNTIYF; CDR3 DNA: TGTGCCAGCAGTTACGGGGGCTCAGGGGCTGGAAACACCATATATTTT
clone size: .; V gene: TRBV5-1; CDR3 length: 14; J gene: TRBJ1-2; D gene: TRBD1; CDR3 protein: CASSIGGAGYGYTF; CDR3 DNA: TGCGCCAGCAGCATAGGGGGCGCGGGCTATGGCTACACCTTC
clone size: .; V gene: TRBV14; CDR3 length: 13; J gene: TRBJ1-1; D gene: .; CDR3 protein: CASSLKLNTEAFF; CDR3 DNA: TGTGCCAGCAGCCTCAAGCTTAACACTGAAGCTTTCTTT
clone size: .; V gene: TRBV27; CDR3 length: 16; J gene: TRBJ1-4; D gene: .; CDR3 protein: CASSLSQQGSKEKLFF; CDR3 DNA: TGTGCCAGCAGTTTAAGTCAACAGGGCTCGAAGGAAAAACTGTTTTTT
clone size: .; V gene: TRBV7-2; CDR3 length: 14; J gene: TRBJ2-7; D gene: .; CDR3 protein: CASSLGSSFYEQYF; CDR3 DNA: TGTGCCAGCAGCTTAGGGTCTAGCTTCTACGAGCAGTACTTC
clone size: .; V gene: TRBV19; CDR3 length: 15; J gene: TRBJ1-1; D gene: TRBD1; CDR3 protein: CASSGYDRGGTEAFF; CDR3 DNA: TGTGCCAGTAGTGGATACGACAGGGGCGGCACTGAAGCTTTCTTT
clone size: .; V gene: TRBV28; CDR3 length: 15; J gene: TRBJ2-3; D gene: TRBD2; CDR3 protein: CASSVLAGATDTQYF; CDR3 DNA: TGTGCCAGCAGCGTCCTAGCGGGGGCCACAGATACGCAGTATTTT
clone size: once; V gene: TRBV27; CDR3 length: 16; J gene: TRBJ1-5; D gene: .; CDR3 protein: CASRPAFQGPHQPQHF; CDR3 DNA: TGTGCCAGCAGACCTGCGTTCCAGGGCCCCCATCAGCCCCAGCATTTT
clone size: .; V gene: TRBV27; CDR3 length: 13; J gene: TRBJ2-1; D gene: .; CDR3 protein: CASSLNYYNEQFF; CDR3 DNA: TGTGCCAGCAGTTTAAACTACTACAATGAGCAGTTCTTC
clone size: once; V gene: TRBV19; CDR3 length: 15; J gene: TRBJ2-1; D gene: TRBD2; CDR3 protein: CASSIGLAVYNEQFF; CDR3 DNA: TGTGCCAGTAGTATAGGACTAGCGGTCTACAATGAGCAGTTCTTC
clone size: .; V gene: TRBV30; CDR3 length: 11; J gene: TRBJ1-2; D gene: .; CDR3 protein: CAWADTYGYTF; CDR3 DNA: TGTGCCTGGGCCGACACCTATGGCTACACCTTC
clone size: .; V gene: TRBV5-8; CDR3 length: 14; J gene: TRBJ2-1; D gene: TRBD1; CDR3 protein: CASSTGQAYNEQFF; CDR3 DNA: TGTGCCAGCAGCACCGGACAGGCATACAATGAGCAGTTCTTC
clone size: .; V gene: TRBV14; CDR3 length: 13; J gene: TRBJ2-7; D gene: .; CDR3 protein: CASSRRSTGEQYF; CDR3 DNA: TGTGCCAGCAGCCGAAGGTCCACCGGGGAGCAGTACTTC
clone size: .; V gene: TRBV5-5; CDR3 length: 17; J gene: TRBJ2-3; D gene: .; CDR3 protein: CASSLGSQRASTDTQYF; CDR3 DNA: TGTGCCAGCAGCTTAGGTTCTCAGCGAGCTAGCACAGATACGCAGTATTTT
clone size: .; V gene: TRBV5-4; CDR3 length: 15; J gene: TRBJ1-1; D gene: TRBD1; CDR3 protein: CASVSQGAVNTEAFF; CDR3 DNA: TGTGCCAGCGTTTCACAGGGGGCCGTGAACACTGAAGCTTTCTTT
clone size: .; V gene: TRBV3-1/TRBV3-2; CDR3 length: 14; J gene: TRBJ2-1; D gene: TRBD2; CDR3 protein: CASSPGTSGLRRFF; CDR3 DNA: TGTGCCAGCAGCCCCGGGACTAGCGGACTTAGGCGGTTCTTC
clone size: .; V gene: TRBV5-5; CDR3 length: 14; J gene: TRBJ2-7; D gene: TRBD1; CDR3 protein: CASSRQGASYEQYF; CDR3 DNA: TGTGCCAGCAGCCGGCAGGGGGCTTCCTACGAGCAGTACTTC
clone size: .; V gene: TRBV29-1; CDR3 length: 12; J gene: TRBJ2-1; D gene: .; CDR3 protein: CVGVGSYNEQFF; CDR3 DNA: TGCGTCGGGGTGGGGTCCTACAATGAGCAGTTCTTC
clone size: .; V gene: TRBV5-4; CDR3 length: 14; J gene: TRBJ2-7; D gene: TRBD2; CDR3 protein: CASSLTSGPGEQYF; CDR3 DNA: TGTGCCAGCAGCTTGACTAGCGGCCCGGGGGAGCAGTACTTC
clone size: .; V gene: TRBV27; CDR3 length: 15; J gene: TRBJ1-1; D gene: .; CDR3 protein: CASRRNQGLGSEAFF; CDR3 DNA: TGTGCCAGCAGAAGAAATCAGGGACTAGGTTCTGAAGCTTTCTTT
clone size: .; V gene: TRBV28; CDR3 length: 14; J gene: TRBJ1-5; D gene: .; CDR3 protein: CASSYPSSNQPQHF; CDR3 DNA: TGTGCCAGCAGTTACCCTAGTAGCAATCAGCCCCAGCATTTT
clone size: once; V gene: TRBV18; CDR3 length: 15; J gene: TRBJ2-1; D gene: TRBD2; CDR3 protein: CASSPITSGSNEQFF; CDR3 DNA: TGTGCCAGCTCACCAATCACTAGCGGGAGCAACGAGCAGTTCTTC
clone size: .; V gene: TRBV2; CDR3 length: 15; J gene: TRBJ1-6; D gene: TRBD1; CDR3 protein: CASTRDRGYNSPLHF; CDR3 DNA: TGTGCCAGCACCCGGGACAGGGGCTATAATTCACCCCTCCACTTT
clone size: few; V gene: TRBV19; CDR3 length: 15; J gene: TRBJ1-4; D gene: TRBD1; CDR3 protein: CASSRRQGTNEKLFF; CDR3 DNA: TGTGCCAGTAGTAGAAGACAGGGGACTAATGAAAAACTGTTTTTT
clone size: .; V gene: TRBV4-1; CDR3 length: 14; J gene: TRBJ2-7; D gene: TRBD1; CDR3 protein: CASSSGTGSYEQYF; CDR3 DNA: TGCGCCAGCAGCTCCGGGACAGGGTCCTACGAGCAGTACTTC
clone size: .; V gene: TRBV5-1; CDR3 length: 15; J gene: TRBJ2-1; D gene: TRBD2; CDR3 protein: CASSQLAGGTNEQFF; CDR3 DNA: TGCGCCAGCAGCCAACTAGCGGGAGGGACCAATGAGCAGTTCTTC
clone size: .; V gene: TRBV2; CDR3 length: 12; J gene: TRBJ2-7; D gene: TRBD2; CDR3 protein: CASSWTSLEQYF; CDR3 DNA: TGTGCCAGCAGTTGGACTAGCTTAGAGCAGTACTTC
clone size: .; V gene: TRBV6-5; CDR3 length: 13; J gene: TRBJ1-5; D gene: .; CDR3 protein: CASSQGRNQPQHF; CDR3 DNA: TGTGCCAGCAGTCAGGGCCGCAATCAGCCCCAGCATTTT
clone size: .; V gene: TRBV30; CDR3 length: 15; J gene: TRBJ2-2; D gene: .; CDR3 protein: CAWSTRVDGTGELFF; CDR3 DNA: TGTGCCTGGAGTACCCGGGTTGACGGGACCGGGGAGCTGTTTTTT
clone size: .; V gene: TRBV6-1; CDR3 length: 15; J gene: TRBJ2-5; D gene: TRBD2; CDR3 protein: CASSEVPGGQETQYF; CDR3 DNA: TGTGCCAGCAGTGAAGTCCCGGGGGGACAAGAGACCCAGTACTTC
clone size: few; V gene: TRBV9; CDR3 length: 15; J gene: TRBJ2-1; D gene: .; CDR3 protein: CASSVGGIGNNEQFF; CDR3 DNA: TGTGCCAGCAGCGTAGGCGGGATTGGAAACAATGAGCAGTTCTTC
clone size: .; V gene: TRBV6-1; CDR3 length: 12; J gene: TRBJ1-3; D gene: .; CDR3 protein: CASSEARNTIYF; CDR3 DNA: TGTGCCAGCAGTGAAGCGCGGAACACCATATATTTT
clone size: .; V gene: TRBV28; CDR3 length: 13; J gene: TRBJ1-1; D gene: .; CDR3 protein: CASSPPKGTEAFF; CDR3 DNA: TGTGCCAGCAGTCCCCCCAAGGGGACTGAAGCTTTCTTT
clone size: .; V gene: TRBV19; CDR3 length: 17; J gene: TRBJ2-3; D gene: .; CDR3 protein: CASSTAEGGDPTDTQYF; CDR3 DNA: TGTGCCAGTAGTACCGCCGAGGGGGGGGACCCCACAGATACGCAGTATTTT
clone size: once; V gene: TRBV28; CDR3 length: 14; J gene: TRBJ2-3; D gene: .; CDR3 protein: CASSLGGSTDTQYF; CDR3 DNA: TGTGCCAGCAGTTTGGGGGGAAGCACAGATACGCAGTATTTT
clone size: .; V gene: TRBV19; CDR3 length: 15; J gene: TRBJ1-2; D gene: TRBD1; CDR3 protein: CASSLTGGGTYGYTF; CDR3 DNA: TGTGCCAGTAGCTTAACAGGGGGAGGTACCTATGGCTACACCTTC
clone size: .; V gene: TRBV24-1; CDR3 length: 14; J gene: TRBJ1-4; D gene: TRBD1; CDR3 protein: CATRGTGLNEKLFF; CDR3 DNA: TGTGCCACCAGGGGGACAGGCCTTAATGAAAAACTGTTTTTT